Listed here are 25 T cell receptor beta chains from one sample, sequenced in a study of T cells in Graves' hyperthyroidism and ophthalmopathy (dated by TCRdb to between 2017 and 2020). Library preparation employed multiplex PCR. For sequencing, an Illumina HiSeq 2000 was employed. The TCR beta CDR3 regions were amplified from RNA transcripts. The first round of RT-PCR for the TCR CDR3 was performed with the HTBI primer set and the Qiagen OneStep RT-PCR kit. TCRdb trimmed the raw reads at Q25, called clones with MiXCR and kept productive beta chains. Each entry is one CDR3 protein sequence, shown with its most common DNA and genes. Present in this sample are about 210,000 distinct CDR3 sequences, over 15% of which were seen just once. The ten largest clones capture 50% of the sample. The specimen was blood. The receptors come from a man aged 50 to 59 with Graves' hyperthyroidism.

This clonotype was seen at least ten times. The CDR3 reads CASSFPYPGGAFTGELFF. The CDR3 nucleotides are TGTGCCAGCAGCTTCCCATACCCCGGGGGGGCCTTCACCGGGGAGCTGTTTTTT. V and J are TRBV11-2 and TRBJ2-2; 8 nucleotides align to TRBD2. Germline V CDR1 and CDR2: SGHAT, FQNNGV. The CDR3 sequence is 18 residues long. V was clipped by 3 bases and J by 4 bases; unmatched bases: 13. The full variable domain, rest sourced from reference TRBV11-2 and TRBJ2-2, is EAGVAQSPRYKIIEKRQSVAFWCNPISGHATLYWYQQILGQGPKLLIQFQNNGVVDDSQLPKDRFSAERLKGVDSTLKIQPAKLEDSAVYLCASSFPYPGGAFTGELFFGEGSRLTVL.

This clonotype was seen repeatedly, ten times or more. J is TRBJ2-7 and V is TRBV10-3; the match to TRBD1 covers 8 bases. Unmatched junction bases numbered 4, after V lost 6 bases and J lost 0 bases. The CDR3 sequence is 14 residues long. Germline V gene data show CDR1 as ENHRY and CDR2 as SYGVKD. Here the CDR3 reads CAIRRTGSSYEQYF. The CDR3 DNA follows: TGTGCCATCAGGAGGACAGGGAGCTCCTACGAGCAGTACTTC.

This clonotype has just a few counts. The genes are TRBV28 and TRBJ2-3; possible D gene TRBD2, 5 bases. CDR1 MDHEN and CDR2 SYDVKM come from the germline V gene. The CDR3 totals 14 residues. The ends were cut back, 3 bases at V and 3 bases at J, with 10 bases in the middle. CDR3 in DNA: TGTGCCAGCAGTTTTCCTTGGACTACAGATACGCAGTATTTT. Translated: CASSFPWTTDTQYF.

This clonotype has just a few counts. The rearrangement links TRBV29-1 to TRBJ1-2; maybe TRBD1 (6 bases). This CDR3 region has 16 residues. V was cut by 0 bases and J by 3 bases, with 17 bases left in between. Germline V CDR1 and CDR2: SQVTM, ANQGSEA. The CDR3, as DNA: TGCAGCGTTGAAGAAGGACCCGACAGGAACTACTATGGCTACACCTTC. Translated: CSVEEGPDRNYYGYTF.

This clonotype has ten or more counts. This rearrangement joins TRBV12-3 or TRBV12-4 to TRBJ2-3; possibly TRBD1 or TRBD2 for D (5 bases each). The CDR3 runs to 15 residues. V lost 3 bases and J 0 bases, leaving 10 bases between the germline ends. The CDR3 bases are TGTGCCAGCAGTTTTGGGACGGGAAGCACAGATACGCAGTATTTT. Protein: CASSFGTGSTDTQYF.

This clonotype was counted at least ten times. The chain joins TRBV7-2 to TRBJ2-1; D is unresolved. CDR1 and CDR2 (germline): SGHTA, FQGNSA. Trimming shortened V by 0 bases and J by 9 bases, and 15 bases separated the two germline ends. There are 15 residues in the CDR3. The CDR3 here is CASSLANSALGEQFF. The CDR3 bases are TGTGCCAGCAGCTTAGCGAATTCGGCGCTAGGTGAGCAGTTCTTC. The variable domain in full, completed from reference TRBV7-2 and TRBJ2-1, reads GAGVSQSPSNKVTEKGKDVELRCDPISGHTALYWYRQSLGQGLEFLIYFQGNSAPDKSGLPSDRFSAERTGGSVSTLTIQRTQQEDSAVYLCASSLANSALGEQFFGPGTRLTVL.

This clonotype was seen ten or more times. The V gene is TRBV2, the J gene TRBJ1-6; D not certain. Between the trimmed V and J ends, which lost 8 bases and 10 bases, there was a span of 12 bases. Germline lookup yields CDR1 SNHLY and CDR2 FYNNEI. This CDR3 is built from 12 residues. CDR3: CASLSFRSPLHF. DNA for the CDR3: TGTGCCAGCTTGAGTTTTCGATCACCCCTCCACTTT.

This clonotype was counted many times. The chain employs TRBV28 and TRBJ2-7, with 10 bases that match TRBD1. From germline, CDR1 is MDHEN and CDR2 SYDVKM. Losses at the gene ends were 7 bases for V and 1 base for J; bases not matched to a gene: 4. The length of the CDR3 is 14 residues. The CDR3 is CASNGDRGSYEQYF. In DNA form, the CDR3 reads TGTGCCAGCAATGGGGACAGGGGATCCTACGAGCAGTACTTC.

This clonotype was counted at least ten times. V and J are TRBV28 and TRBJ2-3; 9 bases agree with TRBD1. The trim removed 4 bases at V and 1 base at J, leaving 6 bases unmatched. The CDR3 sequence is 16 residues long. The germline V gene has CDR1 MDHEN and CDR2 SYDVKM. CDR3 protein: CASSSPRQGGTDTQYF. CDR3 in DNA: TGTGCCAGCAGTTCACCTCGACAGGGGGGCACAGATACGCAGTATTTT.

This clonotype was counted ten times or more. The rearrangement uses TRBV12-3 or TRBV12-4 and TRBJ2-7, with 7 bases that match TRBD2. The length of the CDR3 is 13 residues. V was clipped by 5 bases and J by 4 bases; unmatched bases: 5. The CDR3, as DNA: TGTGCCAGCAGTGGGGAGGGGTGGTACGAGCAGTACTTC. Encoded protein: CASSGEGWYEQYF.

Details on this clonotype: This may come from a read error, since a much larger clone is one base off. The CDR3 nucleotides are TGTGCCAGCAAACAAAATCAAGAGACCCAGTACTTC. This codes for CASKQNQETQYF. The chain joins TRBV7-2 to TRBJ2-5, with no clear D. V was pared by 7 bases and J by 2 bases, with 8 bases between. The CDR3 spans 12 residues. CDR1 and CDR2 (germline): SGHTA, FQGNSA.

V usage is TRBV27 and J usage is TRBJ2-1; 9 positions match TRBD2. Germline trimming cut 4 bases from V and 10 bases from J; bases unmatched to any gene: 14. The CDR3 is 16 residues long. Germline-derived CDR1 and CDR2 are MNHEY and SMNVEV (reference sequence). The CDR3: CASSSPRVAGVPEQFF. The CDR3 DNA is TGTGCCAGCAGTTCCCCTCGAGTAGCGGGAGTTCCGGAGCAGTTCTTC.

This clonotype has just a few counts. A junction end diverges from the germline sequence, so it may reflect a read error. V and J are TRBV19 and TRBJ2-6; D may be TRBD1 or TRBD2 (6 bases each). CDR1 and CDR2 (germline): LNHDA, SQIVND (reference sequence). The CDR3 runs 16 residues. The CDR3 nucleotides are TGTGCCAGTAGTATCTGGGGGGCGCGAGGGGCCAACGTCCTGACCTTC. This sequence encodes CASSIWGARGANVLTF.

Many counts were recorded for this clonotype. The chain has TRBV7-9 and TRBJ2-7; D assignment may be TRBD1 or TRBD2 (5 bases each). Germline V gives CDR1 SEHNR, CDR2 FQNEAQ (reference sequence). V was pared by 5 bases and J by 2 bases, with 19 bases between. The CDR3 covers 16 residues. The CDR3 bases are TGTGCCAGCAGCCCAGGTGGGGGTTCGAGGGCCTACGAGCAGTACTTC. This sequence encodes CASSPGGGSRAYEQYF.

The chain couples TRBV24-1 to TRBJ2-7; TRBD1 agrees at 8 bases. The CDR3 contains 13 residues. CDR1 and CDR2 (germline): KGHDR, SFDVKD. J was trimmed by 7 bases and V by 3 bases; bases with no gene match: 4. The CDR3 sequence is CATSDDRGMEQYF. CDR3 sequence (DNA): TGTGCCACCAGTGATGACAGGGGCATGGAGCAGTACTTC.

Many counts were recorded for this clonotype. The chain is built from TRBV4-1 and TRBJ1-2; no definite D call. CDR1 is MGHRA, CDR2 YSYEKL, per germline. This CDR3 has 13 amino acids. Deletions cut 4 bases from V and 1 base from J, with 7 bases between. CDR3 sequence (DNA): TGCGCCAGCAGCCCCGGACTTAACTATGGCTACACCTTC. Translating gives CASSPGLNYGYTF.

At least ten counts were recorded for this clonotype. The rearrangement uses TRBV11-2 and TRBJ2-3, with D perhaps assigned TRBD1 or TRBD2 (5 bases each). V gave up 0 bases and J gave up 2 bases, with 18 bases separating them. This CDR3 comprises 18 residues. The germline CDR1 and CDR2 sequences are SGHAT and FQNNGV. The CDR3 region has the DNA TGTGCCAGCAGCTTAGAGGGAATCTGGGGGACGGACACAGATACGCAGTATTTT. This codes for CASSLEGIWGTDTDTQYF. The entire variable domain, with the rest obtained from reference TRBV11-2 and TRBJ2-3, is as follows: EAGVAQSPRYKIIEKRQSVAFWCNPISGHATLYWYQQILGQGPKLLIQFQNNGVVDDSQLPKDRFSAERLKGVDSTLKIQPAKLEDSAVYLCASSLEGIWGTDTDTQYFGPGTRLTVL.

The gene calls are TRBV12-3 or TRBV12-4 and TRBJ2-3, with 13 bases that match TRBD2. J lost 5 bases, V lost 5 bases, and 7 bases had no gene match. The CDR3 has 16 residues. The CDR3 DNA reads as TGTGCCAGCAGTCTAGGACTAGCGGGAGTAGGAGATACGCAGTATTTT. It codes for CASSLGLAGVGDTQYF.

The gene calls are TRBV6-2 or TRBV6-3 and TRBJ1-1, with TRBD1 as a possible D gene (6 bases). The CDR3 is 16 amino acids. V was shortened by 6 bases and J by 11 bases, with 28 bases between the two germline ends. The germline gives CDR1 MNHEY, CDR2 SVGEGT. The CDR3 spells CASRPLYRDKGVKAFF. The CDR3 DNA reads TGTGCCAGCAGGCCACTCTACCGGGACAAGGGGGTGAAGGCTTTCTTT.

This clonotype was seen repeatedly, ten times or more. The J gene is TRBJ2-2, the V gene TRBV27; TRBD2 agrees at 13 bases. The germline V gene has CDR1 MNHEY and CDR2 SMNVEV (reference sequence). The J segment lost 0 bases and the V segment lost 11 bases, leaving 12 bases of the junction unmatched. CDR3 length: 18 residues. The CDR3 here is CAAKGLAGPKSNTGELFF. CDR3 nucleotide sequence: TGTGCCGCCAAGGGACTAGCGGGACCCAAATCGAACACCGGGGAGCTGTTTTTT.

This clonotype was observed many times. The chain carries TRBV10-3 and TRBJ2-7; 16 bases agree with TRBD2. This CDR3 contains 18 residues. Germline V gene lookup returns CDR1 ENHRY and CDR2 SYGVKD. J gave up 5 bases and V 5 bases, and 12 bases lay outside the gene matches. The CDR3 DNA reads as TGTGCCATCAGTTCGCTTACCGGGACTAGCGGGAGGGCCAACGAGCAGTACTTC. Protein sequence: CAISSLTGTSGRANEQYF.

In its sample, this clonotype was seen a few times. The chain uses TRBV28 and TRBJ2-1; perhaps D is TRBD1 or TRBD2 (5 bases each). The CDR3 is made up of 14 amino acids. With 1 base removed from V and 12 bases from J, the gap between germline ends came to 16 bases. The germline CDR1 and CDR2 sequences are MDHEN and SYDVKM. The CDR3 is CASSLYNLGGGQFF. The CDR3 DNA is TGTGCCAGCAGTTTATACAACCTTGGGGGTGGGCAGTTCTTC.

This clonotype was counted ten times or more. The CDR3 DNA reads TGTGCCACCAGTGATTCTGGACTAGCGGGAGCTCGGGAGACCCAGTACTTC. The encoded protein is CATSDSGLAGARETQYF. The chain joins TRBV24-1 to TRBJ2-5; 13 bases align to TRBD2. Germline V gives CDR1 KGHDR, CDR2 SFDVKD. The CDR3 contains 17 residues. V shed 2 bases, J shed 5 bases, and the junction held 7 bases outside the gene matches.

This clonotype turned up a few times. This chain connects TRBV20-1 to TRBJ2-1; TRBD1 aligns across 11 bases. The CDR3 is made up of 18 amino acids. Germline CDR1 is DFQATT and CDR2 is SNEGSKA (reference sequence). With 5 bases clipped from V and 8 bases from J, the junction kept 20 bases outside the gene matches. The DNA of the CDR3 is TGCAGTGCTTGGGACAGGGGGGTGCTAGCGGGAAGATCGGATGAGCAGTTCTTC. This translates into CSAWDRGVLAGRSDEQFF.

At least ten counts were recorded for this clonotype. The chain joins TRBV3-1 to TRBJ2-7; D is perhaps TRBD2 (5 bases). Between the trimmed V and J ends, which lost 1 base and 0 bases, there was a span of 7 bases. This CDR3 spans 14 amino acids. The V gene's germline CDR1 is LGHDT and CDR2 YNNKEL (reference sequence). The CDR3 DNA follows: TGTGCCAGCAGCCAAGCGGGATCCTCCTACGAGCAGTACTTC. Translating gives CASSQAGSSYEQYF.